This T cell receptor beta chain was sequenced during a study of blood T cell repertoires in COVID-19. Seattle's enrolled individuals joined amid active infection and were then monitored longitudinally. Only in-frame clones appear in the TCRdb table, and some are missing; sequencing was by immunoSEQ multiplex PCR. The table shows roughly 300,000 clones, with less than 90% occurring only once. The sample comprised peripheral blood. The receptor's source is a woman aged 25-40 years with COVID-19, enrolled during active disease.

This CDR3 is CASSGGYEQYF. CDR3 sequence (DNA): TGTGCCAGCAGCGGCGGGTACGAGCAGTACTTC. This chain links TRBV2 with TRBJ2-7, with D perhaps matching TRBD2 (5 bases). V lost 6 bases, J lost 4 bases, and 7 bases lay in between. In germline, CDR1 is SNHLY, CDR2 FYNNEI. This CDR3 has 11 residues.